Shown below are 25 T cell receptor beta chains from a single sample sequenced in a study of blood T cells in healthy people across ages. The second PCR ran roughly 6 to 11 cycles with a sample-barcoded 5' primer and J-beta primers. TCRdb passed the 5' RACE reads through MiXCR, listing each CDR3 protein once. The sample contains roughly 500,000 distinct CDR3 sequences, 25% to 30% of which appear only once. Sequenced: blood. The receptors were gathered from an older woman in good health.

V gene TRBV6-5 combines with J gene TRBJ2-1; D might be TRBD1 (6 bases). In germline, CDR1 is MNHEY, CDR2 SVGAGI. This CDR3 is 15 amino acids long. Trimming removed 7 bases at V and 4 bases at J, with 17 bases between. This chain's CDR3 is CASKSGQAVYNEQFF. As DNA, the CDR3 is TGTGCCAGCAAATCGGGACAAGCAGTTTACAATGAGCAGTTCTTC.

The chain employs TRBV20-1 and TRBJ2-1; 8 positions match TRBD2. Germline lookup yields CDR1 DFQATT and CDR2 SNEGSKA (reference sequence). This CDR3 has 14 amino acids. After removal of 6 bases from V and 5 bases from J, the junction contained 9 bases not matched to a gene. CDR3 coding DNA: TGCAGTGCCCCGCCGGGGGGGCAAGACAATGAGCAGTTCTTC. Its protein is CSAPPGGQDNEQFF.

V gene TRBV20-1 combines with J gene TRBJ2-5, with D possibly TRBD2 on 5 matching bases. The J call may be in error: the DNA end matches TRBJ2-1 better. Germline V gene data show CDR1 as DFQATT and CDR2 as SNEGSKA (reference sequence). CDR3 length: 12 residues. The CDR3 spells CSAYTGYNEQFF. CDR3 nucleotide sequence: TGCAGTGCTTACACGGGGTACAATGAGCAGTTCTTC.

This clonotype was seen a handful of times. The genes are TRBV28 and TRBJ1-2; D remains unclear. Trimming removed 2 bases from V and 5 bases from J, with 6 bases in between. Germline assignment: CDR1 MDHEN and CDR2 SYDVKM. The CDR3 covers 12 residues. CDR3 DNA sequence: TGTGCCAGCAGTTTAGCCCGGTATGGCTACACCTTC. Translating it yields CASSLARYGYTF.

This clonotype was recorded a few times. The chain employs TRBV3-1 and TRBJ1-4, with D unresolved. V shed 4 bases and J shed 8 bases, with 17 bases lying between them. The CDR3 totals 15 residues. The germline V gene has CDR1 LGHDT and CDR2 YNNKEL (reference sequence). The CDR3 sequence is CASSPNDGGEEKLFF. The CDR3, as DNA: TGTGCCAGCAGCCCCAATGATGGAGGAGAAGAAAAACTGTTTTTT.

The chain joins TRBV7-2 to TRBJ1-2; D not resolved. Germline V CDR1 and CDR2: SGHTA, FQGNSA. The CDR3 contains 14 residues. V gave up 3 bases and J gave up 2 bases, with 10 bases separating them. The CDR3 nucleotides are TGTGCCAGCAGCTTTAACATAGGAAACTATGGCTACACCTTC. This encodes CASSFNIGNYGYTF.

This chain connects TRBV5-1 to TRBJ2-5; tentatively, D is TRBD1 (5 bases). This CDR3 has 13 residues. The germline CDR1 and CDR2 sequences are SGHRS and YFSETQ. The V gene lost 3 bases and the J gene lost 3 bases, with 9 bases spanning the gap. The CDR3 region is CASSSSGKETQYF. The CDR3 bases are TGCGCCAGCAGCTCCTCAGGGAAAGAGACCCAGTACTTC.

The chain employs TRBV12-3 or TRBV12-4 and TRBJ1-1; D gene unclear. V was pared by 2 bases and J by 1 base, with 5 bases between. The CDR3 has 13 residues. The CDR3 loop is CASSLWRNTEAFF. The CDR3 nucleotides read TGTGCCAGCAGTTTATGGAGGAACACTGAAGCTTTCTTT.

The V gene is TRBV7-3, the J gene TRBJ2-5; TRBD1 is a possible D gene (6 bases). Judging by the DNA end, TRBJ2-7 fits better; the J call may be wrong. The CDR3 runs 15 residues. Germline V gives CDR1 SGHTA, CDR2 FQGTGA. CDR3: CASSLNSGTPYEQYF. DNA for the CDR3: TGTGCCAGCAGCTTAAATAGTGGGACACCCTACGAGCAGTACTTC.

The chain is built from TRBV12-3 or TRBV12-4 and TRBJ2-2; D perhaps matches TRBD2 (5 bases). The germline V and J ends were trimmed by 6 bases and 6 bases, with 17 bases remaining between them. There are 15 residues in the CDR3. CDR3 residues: CASSPGLGGAGELFF. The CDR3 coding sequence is TGTGCCAGCAGCCCTGGGTTAGGAGGCGCCGGGGAGCTGTTTTTT.

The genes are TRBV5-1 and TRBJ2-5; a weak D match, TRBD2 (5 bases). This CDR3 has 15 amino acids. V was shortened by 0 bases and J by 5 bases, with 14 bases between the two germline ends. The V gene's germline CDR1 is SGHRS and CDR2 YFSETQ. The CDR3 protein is CASSLALGRGETQYF. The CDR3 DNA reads TGCGCCAGCAGCTTGGCCCTTGGCAGAGGGGAGACCCAGTACTTC.

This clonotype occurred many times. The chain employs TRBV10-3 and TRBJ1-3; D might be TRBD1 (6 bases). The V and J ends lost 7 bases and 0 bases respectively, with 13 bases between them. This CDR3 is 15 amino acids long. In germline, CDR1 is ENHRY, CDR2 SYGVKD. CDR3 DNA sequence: TGTGCCATCAACTTACAGGGAAGCTCTGGAAACACCATATATTTT. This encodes CAINLQGSSGNTIYF.

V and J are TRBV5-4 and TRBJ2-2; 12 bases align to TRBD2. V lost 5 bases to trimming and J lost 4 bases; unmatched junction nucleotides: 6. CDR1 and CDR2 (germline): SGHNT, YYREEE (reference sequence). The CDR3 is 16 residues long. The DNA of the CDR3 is TGTGCCAGCAGTCCAACTAGCGGGGGGCCCACCGGGGAGCTGTTTTTT. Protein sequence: CASSPTSGGPTGELFF.

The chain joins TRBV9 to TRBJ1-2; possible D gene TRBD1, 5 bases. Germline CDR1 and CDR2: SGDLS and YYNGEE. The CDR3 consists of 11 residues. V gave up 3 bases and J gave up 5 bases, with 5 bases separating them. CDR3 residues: CASSGQYGYTF. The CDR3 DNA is TGTGCCAGCAGCGGACAGTATGGCTACACCTTC.

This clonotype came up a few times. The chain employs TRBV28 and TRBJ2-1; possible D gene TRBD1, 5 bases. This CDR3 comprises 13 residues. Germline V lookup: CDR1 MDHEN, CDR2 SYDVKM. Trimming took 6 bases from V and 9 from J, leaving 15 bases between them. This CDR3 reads CASRLRSQGEQFF. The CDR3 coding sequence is TGTGCCAGCAGGCTAAGATCGCAGGGTGAGCAGTTCTTC.

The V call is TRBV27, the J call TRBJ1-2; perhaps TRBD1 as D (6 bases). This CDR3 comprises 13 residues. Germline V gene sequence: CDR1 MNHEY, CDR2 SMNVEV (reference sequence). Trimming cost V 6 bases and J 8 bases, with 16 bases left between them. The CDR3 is CASREGEWRGYTF. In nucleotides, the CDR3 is TGTGCCAGCAGGGAGGGGGAGTGGCGAGGCTACACCTTC.

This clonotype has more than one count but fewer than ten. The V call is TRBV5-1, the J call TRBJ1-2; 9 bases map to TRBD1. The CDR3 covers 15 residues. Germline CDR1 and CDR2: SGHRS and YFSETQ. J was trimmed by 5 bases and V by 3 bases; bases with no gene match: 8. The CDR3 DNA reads TGCGCCAGCAGCTCTGGACAGGGGAACCTGTATGGCTACACCTTC. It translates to CASSSGQGNLYGYTF. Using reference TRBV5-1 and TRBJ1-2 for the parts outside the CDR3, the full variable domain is KAGVTQTPRYLIKTRGQQVTLSCSPISGHRSVSWYQQTPGQGLQFLFEYFSETQRNKGNFPGRFSGRQFSNSRSEMNVSTLELGDSALYLCASSSGQGNLYGYTFGSGTRLTVV.

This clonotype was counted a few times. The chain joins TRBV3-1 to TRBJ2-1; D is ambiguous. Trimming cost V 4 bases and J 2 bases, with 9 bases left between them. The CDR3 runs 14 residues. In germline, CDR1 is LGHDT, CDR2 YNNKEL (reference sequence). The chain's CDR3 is CASSLGVTYNEQFF. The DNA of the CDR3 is TGTGCCAGCAGCCTTGGCGTAACCTACAATGAGCAGTTCTTC.

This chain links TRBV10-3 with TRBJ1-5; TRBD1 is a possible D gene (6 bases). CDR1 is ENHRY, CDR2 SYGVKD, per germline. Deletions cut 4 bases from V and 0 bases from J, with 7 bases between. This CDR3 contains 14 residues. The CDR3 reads CAISGQVSNQPQHF. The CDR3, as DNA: TGTGCCATCAGTGGACAGGTTAGCAATCAGCCCCAGCATTTT.

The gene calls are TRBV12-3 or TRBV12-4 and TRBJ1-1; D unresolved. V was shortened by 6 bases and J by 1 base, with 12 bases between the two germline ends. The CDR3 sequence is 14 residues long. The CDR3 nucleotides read TGTGCCAGCAGCCTCCTTTCTGGGAACACTGAAGCTTTCTTT. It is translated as CASSLLSGNTEAFF.

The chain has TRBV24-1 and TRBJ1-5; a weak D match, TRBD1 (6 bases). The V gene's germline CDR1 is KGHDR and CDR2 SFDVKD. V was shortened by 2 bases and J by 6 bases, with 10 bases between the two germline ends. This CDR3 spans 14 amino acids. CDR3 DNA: TGTGCCACCAGTGATTCCGGGACAAGTCAGCCCCAGCATTTT. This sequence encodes CATSDSGTSQPQHF.

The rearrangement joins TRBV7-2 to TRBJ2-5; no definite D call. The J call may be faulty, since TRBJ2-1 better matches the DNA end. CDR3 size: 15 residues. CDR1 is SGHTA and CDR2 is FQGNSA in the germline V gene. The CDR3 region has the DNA TGTGCCAGCAGCTTAGTGGTAGGGCTAGTCAATGAGCAGTTCTTC. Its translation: CASSLVVGLVNEQFF.

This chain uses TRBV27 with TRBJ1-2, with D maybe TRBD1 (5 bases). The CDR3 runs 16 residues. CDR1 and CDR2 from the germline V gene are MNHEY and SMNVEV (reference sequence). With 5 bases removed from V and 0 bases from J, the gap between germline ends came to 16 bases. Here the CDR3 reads CASSPPWGTANYGYTF. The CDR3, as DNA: TGTGCCAGCAGTCCCCCCTGGGGGACGGCTAACTATGGCTACACCTTC.

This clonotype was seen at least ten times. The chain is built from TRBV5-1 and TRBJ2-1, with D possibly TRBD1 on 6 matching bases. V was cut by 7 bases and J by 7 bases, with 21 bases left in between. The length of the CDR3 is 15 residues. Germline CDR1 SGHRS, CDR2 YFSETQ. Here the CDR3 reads CASSRSQGNGNEQFF. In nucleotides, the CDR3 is TGCGCCAGCTCGAGGTCCCAGGGGAACGGGAATGAGCAGTTCTTC.

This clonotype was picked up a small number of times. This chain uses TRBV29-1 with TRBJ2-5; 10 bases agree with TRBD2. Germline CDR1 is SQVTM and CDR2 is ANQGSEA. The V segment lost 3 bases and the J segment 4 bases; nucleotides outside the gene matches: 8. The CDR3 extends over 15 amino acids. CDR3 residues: CSVERLAGVVETQYF. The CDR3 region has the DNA TGCAGCGTTGAGCGCCTAGCGGGGGTAGTAGAGACCCAGTACTTC.